Shown below are 2 T cell receptor beta chains from a single sample sequenced in a study of T cell responses to AZD1222 COVID-19 vaccine. The repertoire was sequenced with immunoSEQ multiplex PCR; TCRdb's copy has only in-frame clones and lacks some. The data contain 45,000 to 55,000 clones, roughly 80% of them singletons. Here the sequenced sample was peripheral blood, taken on day 0 of AZD1222 vaccination. The receptors originated from an adult in good health.

This chain joins TRBV13 and TRBJ2-1, with 11 bases matching TRBD2. Germline CDR1 PRHDT, CDR2 FYEKMQ (reference sequence). J was trimmed by 3 bases and V by 1 base; bases with no gene match: 2. This CDR3 has 16 amino acids. The CDR3 spells CASSLDGLAGYNEQFF. The CDR3 nucleotides are TGTGCCAGCAGCTTAGATGGACTAGCGGGCTACAATGAGCAGTTCTTC.

The genes are TRBV5-1 and TRBJ2-5; D is tentatively TRBD1 or TRBD2 (5 bases each). Trimming pared 4 bases from V and 2 bases from J, leaving 9 bases between. The CDR3 has 13 residues. Looked up from germline, CDR1 is SGHRS and CDR2 is YFSETQ. The CDR3 sequence is CASSLGRQETQYF. CDR3 sequence (DNA): TGCGCCAGCAGCCTGGGACGACAAGAGACCCAGTACTTC.